The table lists the clone carrying this T cell receptor beta chain with a count of one. Antigen: not known. Trimming left V 0 bases short and J 7 bases short, with 13 bases between. The V gene's germline CDR1 is MGHRA and CDR2 YSYEKL. The CDR3 has 16 residues. The record originates from a study of OX40 agonist ivuxolimab in advanced cancers. Findings of the study overall: Within 6 weeks, CD4+ and CD8+ blood T cells expanded clonally at 0.1 to 3.0 mg/kg.

The protocol was immunoSEQ multiplex PCR, while the TCRdb copy is restricted to in-frame clones and leaves out a portion. The sample contains about 88,000 clones, approximately 85% of which appear only once. Autoimmune disease history or systemic immunosuppression excluded patients. This sequence joins TRBV4-1 and TRBJ1-6, with D possibly TRBD1 on 5 matching bases. This clonotype was sampled from an adult with an advanced solid tumor such as melanoma, head and neck, liver or kidney cancer. Here the sequenced sample was CD4+ or CD8+ T cells sorted from blood, taken in a trial of the OX40 agonist ivuxolimab. In nucleotides, the CDR3 is TGCGCCAGCAGCCAAGAGTCGGGGACCCTCAATTCACCCCTCCACTTT. Its protein product is CASSQESGTLNSPLHF.